The 11 T cell receptor beta chains given below trace back to one sample, sequenced in a study of T cell changes during pregnancy in multiple sclerosis. Repertoires were generated with immunoSEQ multiplex PCR, while TCRdb's copy carries only in-frame clones and drops some. This table has roughly 29,000 clones, roughly 89% appearing once. The sequences come from CD4+ T cells from peripheral blood mononuclear cells, collected in the first trimester of pregnancy. These receptors came from a female donor in good health, enrolled as a control in a pregnancy study.

This clone appeared a few times. The V gene is TRBV19, the J gene TRBJ2-7; D might be TRBD2 (5 bases). With 9 bases removed from V and 3 bases from J, the gap between germline ends came to 18 bases. This CDR3 contains 14 residues. The V gene's germline CDR1 is LNHDA and CDR2 SQIVND (reference sequence). The CDR3 region is CASMLAVGSYEQYF. The CDR3 nucleotides read TGTGCCAGCATGTTGGCCGTGGGGAGCTACGAGCAGTACTTC.

V is TRBV28 and J is TRBJ1-2; weak D call: TRBD1 (6 bases). Trimming removed 7 bases from V and 8 bases from J, with 20 bases in between. The CDR3 sequence is 14 residues long. From germline, CDR1 is MDHEN and CDR2 SYDVKM. In DNA form, the CDR3 reads TGTGCCAGCACCACAGGGTCCCCCCAGGGCGGCTACACCTTC. This gives the protein CASTTGSPQGGYTF.

The chain joins TRBV6-5 to TRBJ2-3, with TRBD1 matching over 10 bases. Germline-derived CDR1 and CDR2 are MNHEY and SVGAGI. This CDR3 region has 14 residues. V dropped 5 bases and J dropped 4; count of bases not matched to a gene: 3. CDR3 nucleotide sequence: TGTGCCAGCAGTGACGACAGGGGGCCAGATACGCAGTATTTT. It codes for CASSDDRGPDTQYF.

The chain employs TRBV5-1 and TRBJ2-1; 9 bases are shared with TRBD2. Looked up from germline, CDR1 is SGHRS and CDR2 is YFSETQ. This CDR3 region has 14 residues. The ends lost 2 bases at V and 11 bases at J; junction bases unmatched: 8. The CDR3 nucleotides read TGCGCCAGCAGCTTCGGCGGGGGGGCCGGGAAGCAGTTCTTC. Protein: CASSFGGGAGKQFF. The variable domain in full, with the rest retrieved from reference TRBV5-1 and TRBJ2-1, is KAGVTQTPRYLIKTRGQQVTLSCSPISGHRSVSWYQQTPGQGLQFLFEYFSETQRNKGNFPGRFSGRQFSNSRSEMNVSTLELGDSALYLCASSFGGGAGKQFFGPGTRLTVL.

The genes are TRBV11-2 and TRBJ2-7, with 8 bases identical to TRBD1. The V gene's germline CDR1 is SGHAT and CDR2 FQNNGV. Losses at the gene ends were 5 bases for V and 5 bases for J; bases not matched to a gene: 8. This CDR3 is 14 amino acids long. The CDR3 nucleotides read TGTGCCAGCAGCCCGGACAGGGTGGCTGACGAGCAGTACTTC. Translated: CASSPDRVADEQYF.

This clone was recorded once. Here the CDR3 DNA reads TGTGCCAGCAGTTTATTCAGACAGGGGTACGAGCAGTACTTC. Translated, it gives CASSLFRQGYEQYF. The chain employs TRBV28 and TRBJ2-7; 8 bases fit TRBD1. CDR3 length: 14 residues. The germline V gene has CDR1 MDHEN and CDR2 SYDVKM. V trimming: 1 base; J trimming: 4 bases; junction bases outside the gene matches: 3.

The chain recombines TRBV7-3 with TRBJ2-5; 8 nucleotides align to TRBD2. The CDR3 sequence is 15 residues long. J was trimmed by 2 bases and V by 5 bases; bases with no gene match: 7. Germline V gene lookup returns CDR1 SGHTA and CDR2 FQGTGA. The CDR3 spells CASSPGGAQQETQYF. The CDR3 region has the DNA TGTGCCAGCAGCCCCGGGGGGGCGCAGCAAGAGACCCAGTACTTC. The full variable domain, completed using reference TRBV7-3 and TRBJ2-5, is GAGVSQTPSNKVTEKGKYVELRCDPISGHTALYWYRQSLGQGPEFLIYFQGTGAADDSGLPNDRFFAVRPEGSVSTLKIQRTERGDSAVYLCASSPGGAQQETQYFGPGTRLLVL.

This clone was observed a handful of times. This sequence joins TRBV7-8 and TRBJ1-1; no reliable D call. Between the trimmed V and J ends, which lost 1 base and 0 bases, there was a span of 9 bases. The V gene's germline CDR1 is SGHVS and CDR2 FQNEAQ. The CDR3 runs 15 residues. CDR3 DNA: TGTGCCAGCAGCTTAGAGACGGGTTTGAACACTGAAGCTTTCTTT. Its protein is CASSLETGLNTEAFF.

The V and J genes are TRBV5-1 and TRBJ2-7; a weak D match, TRBD2 (6 bases). CDR1 and CDR2 (germline): SGHRS, YFSETQ. The CDR3 has 14 amino acids. Trimming cost V 3 bases and J 5 bases, with 15 bases left between them. The CDR3 bases are TGCGCCAGCAGCTCAGCGGAGGGGTACAACGAGCAGTACTTC. Residues: CASSSAEGYNEQYF.

The CDR3 here is CASSGAMQRLDNSPLHF. As DNA, the CDR3 is TGTGCCAGCAGCGGAGCCATGCAGAGGTTGGATAATTCACCCCTCCACTTT. The chain combines TRBV9 with TRBJ1-6; D unclear. The CDR3 loop spans 17 amino acids. The V gene's germline CDR1 is SGDLS and CDR2 YYNGEE. Trimming removed 3 bases from V and 5 bases from J, with 18 bases in between.

This rearrangement joins TRBV15 to TRBJ1-3, with TRBD1 identical over 8 bases. CDR1 is LNHNV and CDR2 is YYDKDF in the germline V gene (reference sequence). CDR3 length equals 15 residues. V lost 3 bases and J lost 0; bases outside the gene matches: 1. Here the CDR3 reads CATSSTGGSGNTIYF. The CDR3 DNA sequence: TGTGCCACCAGCAGCACAGGGGGCTCTGGAAACACCATATATTTT.